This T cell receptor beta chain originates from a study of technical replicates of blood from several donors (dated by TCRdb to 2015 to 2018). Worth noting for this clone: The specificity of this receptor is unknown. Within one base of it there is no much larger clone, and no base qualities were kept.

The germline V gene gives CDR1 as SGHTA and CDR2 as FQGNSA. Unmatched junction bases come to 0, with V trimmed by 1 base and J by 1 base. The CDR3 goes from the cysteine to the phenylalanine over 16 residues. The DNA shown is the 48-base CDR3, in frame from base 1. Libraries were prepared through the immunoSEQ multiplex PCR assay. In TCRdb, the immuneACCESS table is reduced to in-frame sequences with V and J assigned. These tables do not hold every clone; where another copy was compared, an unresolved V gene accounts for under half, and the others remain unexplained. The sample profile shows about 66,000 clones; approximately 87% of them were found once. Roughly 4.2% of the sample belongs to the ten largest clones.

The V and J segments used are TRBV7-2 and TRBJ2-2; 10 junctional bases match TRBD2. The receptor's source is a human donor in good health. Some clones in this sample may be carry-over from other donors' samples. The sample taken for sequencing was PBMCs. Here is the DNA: TGTGCCAGCAGCTTAGTAGCGGGGGGGAACACCGGGGAGCTGTTTTTT. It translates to CASSLVAGGNTGELFF.